This record covers a single T cell receptor (beta chain). Its antigen is undetermined. The data were obtained in a study of a mutant IDH1 vaccine in newly diagnosed glioma. Background on the study: Either 4-6 weeks after radiotherapy alone or alongside temozolomide, vaccination was begun. Scheduled at week 35, visit V12 preceded visit V13, held at week 47.

The V gene lost 8 bases and the J gene lost 7 bases, with 15 bases spanning the gap. This CDR3 has 13 amino acids. Germline CDR1 LNHDA, CDR2 SQIVND (reference sequence). Described time point: week 35, safety follow-up. The study gave 300 ug of mutant IDH1 20-mer peptide per vaccine dose, with topical imiquimod. Eight vaccinations went to patients in weeks 1, 3, 5, 7, 11, 15, 19, 23. Assay: immunoSEQ multiplex PCR; the TCRdb copy retains only in-frame clones and omits some. The sample includes roughly 50,000 clones, roughly 80% of them seen just once. V and J are TRBV19 and TRBJ1-5, with a weak D call TRBD1 (6 bases). Sample: PBMCs, taken from a glioma patient whose treatment included an IDH1 peptide vaccine. This TCR was sampled from a middle-aged man with glioma. The CDR3 nucleotides are TGTGCCAGTGTAATGGGGGCTAGGCAGCCCCAGCATTTT. This translates into CASVMGARQPQHF.